The 2 T cell receptor beta chains presented below share a single source sample, sequenced in a study of shared clonotypes between healthy human individuals. In the naive CD8 group, cells lacked CD45RO and were positively selected for CCR7, so terminally differentiated effector memory CD45RA+ cells were left out. Method: immunoSEQ multiplex PCR; TCRdb's copy keeps in-frame clones and lacks some. There are about 2.1 million clones in the sample; 93% occur only once, and less than 2% lies in the top ten. The sequenced sample consisted of naive CD8+ T cells from PBMCs. These receptors came from a man between 18 and 35 years old in good health. Some clones in this sample may be carry-over from other donors' samples.

CDR3 DNA: TGTGCCTGGAGTGTACTTAGCAGTCTCTATGGCTACACCTTC. This encodes CAWSVLSSLYGYTF. This rearrangement joins TRBV30 to TRBJ1-2, with no clear D. CDR1 GTSNPN and CDR2 SVGIG come from the germline V gene (reference sequence). Between the trimmed V and J ends, which lost 0 bases and 4 bases, there was a span of 12 bases. The CDR3 contains 14 residues.

This clone was seen a single time. The chain uses TRBV29-1 and TRBJ2-6; the match to TRBD2 covers 9 bases. V was pared by 6 bases and J by 1 base, with 10 bases of the junction left unmatched. In germline, CDR1 is SQVTM, CDR2 ANQGSEA. This CDR3 is built from 17 residues. CDR3 sequence (DNA): TGCAGCGTCCCGGCGCCTAGCGGGACGTCTGGGGCCAACGTCCTGACTTTC. The encoded protein is CSVPAPSGTSGANVLTF.